This TCR beta chain was observed in a study of blood T cell repertoires in COVID-19. Overall study context: The analysed material was cDNA or gDNA that came from T cells, B-cell-depleted T cells, or PBMCs.

Germline V gives CDR1 MNHEY, CDR2 SMNVEV (reference sequence). CDR3 size: 14 residues. The V gene lost 1 base and the J gene lost 5 bases, with 11 bases spanning the gap. Sequenced by immunoSEQ multiplex PCR; TCRdb stores in-frame clones only, minus some. This sample yields about 440,000 clones, of which about 87% are seen a single time; over 10% belongs to the top ten. This receptor was identified in a woman between 50 and 59 years old with COVID-19, enrolled during active disease. What was sequenced was peripheral blood. The chain recombines TRBV27 with TRBJ1-1, with unresolved D. The CDR3 bases are TGTGCCAGCAGTTTATTGGGGAGTAGGACTGAAGCTTTCTTT. It yields the protein CASSLLGSRTEAFF.